The clone carrying this T cell receptor (beta chain) was seen a few times. The source of the sample is a study of T cells after yellow fever vaccination. TCRdb reprocessed the 5' RACE reads via MiXCR and lists one record per CDR3 protein. Here the sample spans 320,000 or so distinct CDR3 sequences, roughly 8.4% being singletons. This TCR derives from a man aged 18-30 years who received the YFV17D yellow fever vaccine. Material: PBMCs, obtained around 45 days after the first yellow fever vaccination.

CDR3 amino acids: CAIWGGESTEAFF. The CDR3 region has the DNA TGTGCCATCTGGGGGGGGGAAAGCACTGAAGCTTTCTTT. The V and J genes are TRBV10-3 and TRBJ1-1; D possibly corresponds to TRBD1 (5 bases). Per the germline V gene, CDR1 is ENHRY and CDR2 is SYGVKD. The CDR3 totals 13 residues. With 8 bases removed from V and 4 bases from J, the gap between germline ends came to 14 bases.